This T cell receptor beta chain came from a study of blood T cell repertoires in COVID-19. Study details: Material from acute and convalescent COVID-19 was sourced from the United States, Italy and Spain.

The V gene's germline CDR1 is SGHTA and CDR2 FQGTGA. The CDR3 runs to 13 residues. Trimming at V came to 5 bases and at J to 4 bases, leaving 2 bases not matched to a gene. In the study's own analysis: Cell counts per sample came from amplifying reference gene primers. The table came from immunoSEQ multiplex PCR; TCRdb's copy has only in-frame clones and leaves some out. That table furnishes V, J and clone size, whereas the DNA furnished D and trimming. This table holds about 80,000 clones, 80% found once. This clone was observed at least ten times. The TCR was taken from a man aged 55 to 70 with active or convalescent COVID-19. The rearrangement links TRBV7-3 to TRBJ1-2; TRBD1 agrees at 9 bases. Sequencing used peripheral blood. Here the CDR3 reads CASSPDRGYGYTF. The DNA of the CDR3 is TGTGCCAGCAGCCCGGACAGGGGCTATGGCTACACCTTC.